This T cell receptor beta chain was recovered during a study of blood T cells in healthy people across ages. Study-level findings and limits: The study lacked donor CMV status, which possibly confounded expanded clonotype changes. Among T cells, TCR beta diversity per million cells dropped roughly linearly as age rose.

CDR3 length: 12 residues. From germline, CDR1 is SEHNR and CDR2 FQNEAQ (reference sequence). The V end lost 8 bases, the J end lost 7 bases, and 14 bases lay between the germline ends. A second PCR, run for roughly 7 to 11 cycles, used a sample-barcoded 5' primer plus a J-beta primer mix. One entry per CDR3 protein results from TCRdb running MiXCR on the 5' RACE reads. The repertoire holds 650,000 to 1,000,000 distinct CDR3 sequences, about 34% seen once, with over 10% in the top ten. This clonotype was seen a few times. Its antigen is not identified. Sequenced material: blood. The receptor comes from a young man in good health. The chain links TRBV7-9 to TRBJ1-1; D is uncertain. The CDR3 coding sequence is TGTGCCAGCCATACGGATGGAAATGAAGCTTTCTTT. This codes for CASHTDGNEAFF.